The T cell receptor (beta chain) under discussion was sequenced for a study of cytotoxic CD8 clonotypes in ibrutinib-treated CLL. The V end was cut by 3 bases, the J end by 4 bases, with 10 bases between. Germline CDR1 SGDLS, CDR2 YYNGEE. This CDR3 is 14 amino acids long. This clone appeared once. Genomic DNA in an amount of about 2 micrograms was extracted from cryopreserved PBMCs and used for the preparation of TCR beta libraries. Deep sequencing aimed at 1 in 200,000 to 1 in 1 million T cells' resolution. Assay: immunoSEQ multiplex PCR; the TCRdb copy retains only in-frame clones and omits some. The data contain roughly 200,000 clones, 70% of them singletons.

The TCR was taken from a human donor with chronic lymphocytic leukemia. This chain connects TRBV9 to TRBJ1-4; tentatively, D is TRBD1 (5 bases). The sequencing used PBMCs, collected after 12 months of ibrutinib treatment. The CDR3 sequence: CASSAGRNNEKLFF. The CDR3 coding sequence is TGTGCCAGCAGCGCGGGACGGAATAATGAAAAACTGTTTTTT.